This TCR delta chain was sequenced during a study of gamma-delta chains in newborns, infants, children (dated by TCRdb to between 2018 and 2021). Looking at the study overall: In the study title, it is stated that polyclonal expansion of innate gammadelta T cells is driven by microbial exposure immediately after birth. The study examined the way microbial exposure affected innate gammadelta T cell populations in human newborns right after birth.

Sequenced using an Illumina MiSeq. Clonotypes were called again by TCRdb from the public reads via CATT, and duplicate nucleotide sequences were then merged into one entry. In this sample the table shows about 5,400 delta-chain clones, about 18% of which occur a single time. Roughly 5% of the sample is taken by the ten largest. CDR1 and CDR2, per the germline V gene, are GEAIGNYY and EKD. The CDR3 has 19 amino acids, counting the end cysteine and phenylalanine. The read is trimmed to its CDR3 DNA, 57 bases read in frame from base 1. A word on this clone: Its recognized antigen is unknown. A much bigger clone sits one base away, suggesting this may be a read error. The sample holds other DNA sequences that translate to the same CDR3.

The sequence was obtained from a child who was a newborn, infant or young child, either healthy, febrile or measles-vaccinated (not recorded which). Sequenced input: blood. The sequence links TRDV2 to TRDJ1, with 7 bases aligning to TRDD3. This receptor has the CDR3 CACDTLGPTTYIGGNELIF. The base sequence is TGTGCCTGCGACACGCTGGGTCCCACTACGTATATTGGGGGAAACGAACTCATCTTT.